The 22 T cell receptor beta chains presented below share a single source sample, sequenced in a study of Ad26.COV2.S vaccination and SARS-CoV-2 variants. Treatment defined: roughly 18 received Ad26.COV2.S at low or high dose, single or two shots; several received placebo; per-sample allocation not given. Material that was analyzed had been drawn on day 63 after the first vaccine or placebo injection. Sequenced by immunoSEQ multiplex PCR; TCRdb stores in-frame clones only, minus some. The data hold about 420,000 clones, with 88% observed a single time. The sample consisted of peripheral blood, taken in a trial of Ad26.COV2.S vaccine versus placebo. The receptors come from a person aged 18-65 years who received the Ad26.COV2.S COVID-19 vaccine or a placebo.

As DNA, the CDR3 is TGCGCCAGCAGTGAGTCGATGGCAGGTGGTAACACTGAAGCTTTCTTT. As protein: CASSESMAGGNTEAFF. The rearrangement links TRBV10-1 to TRBJ1-1; D gene uncertain. This CDR3 region has 16 residues. V was cut by 0 bases and J by 2 bases, with 13 bases left in between. Germline CDR1 is WNHNN and CDR2 is SYGVQD (reference sequence).

The V call is TRBV29-1, the J call TRBJ1-1; D may be TRBD1 (5 bases). Germline values: CDR1 SQVTM, CDR2 ANQGSEA. V lost 7 bases, J lost 4 bases, and 7 bases lay in between. There are 10 residues in the CDR3. The CDR3: CSAGGTEAFF. CDR3 DNA: TGCAGCGCCGGGGGCACTGAAGCTTTCTTT.

The chain couples TRBV6-4 to TRBJ2-3; 10 nucleotides agree with TRBD2. V dropped 2 bases and J dropped 4; count of bases not matched to a gene: 3. The CDR3 runs to 15 residues. Germline CDR1 MRHNA, CDR2 SNTAGT. CDR3 sequence: CASSDKAGGADTQYF. The CDR3 DNA follows: TGTGCCAGCAGTGACAAAGCGGGGGGGGCAGATACGCAGTATTTT.

This sequence joins TRBV18 and TRBJ2-3; D possibly uses TRBD1 or TRBD2 (5 bases each). Germline-derived CDR1 and CDR2 are KGHSH and LQKENI. The CDR3 contains 17 residues. Trimming left V 2 bases short and J 1 base short, with 16 bases between. CDR3 sequence: CASSPFPRQGRTDTQYF. The CDR3 nucleotides read TGTGCCAGCTCACCATTCCCCCGGCAGGGACGCACAGATACGCAGTATTTT.

The chain uses TRBV28 and TRBJ1-2; D call uncertain. This CDR3 comprises 15 residues. Germline lookup yields CDR1 MDHEN and CDR2 SYDVKM. Trimming stripped 6 bases from V and 4 bases from J, with 18 bases between. CDR3 DNA sequence: TGTGCCAGCAGGCAGGTGATGGGCGGAAGCTATGGCTACACCTTC. This gives the protein CASRQVMGGSYGYTF.

The V and J genes are TRBV7-2 and TRBJ2-7, with TRBD1 matching 8 bases. V trimming: 1 base; J trimming: 4 bases; junction bases outside the gene matches: 6. CDR3 length equals 15 residues. In germline, CDR1 is SGHTA, CDR2 FQGNSA. DNA of the CDR3: TGTGCCAGCAGCTTAGTGGGGGGACAGGAATACGAGCAGTACTTC. Translation gives CASSLVGGQEYEQYF.

The chain recombines TRBV7-9 with TRBJ2-7; D is undetermined. V shed 3 bases and J shed 2 bases, with 14 bases lying between them. The CDR3 has 15 amino acids. Germline CDR1 SEHNR, CDR2 FQNEAQ (reference sequence). CDR3 sequence: CASSFDAVPTYEQYF. CDR3 DNA sequence: TGTGCCAGCAGCTTTGATGCAGTACCCACCTACGAGCAGTACTTC.

The count of this clone is one. The chain is built from TRBV18 and TRBJ2-7, with TRBD2 as a possible D gene (6 bases). This CDR3 comprises 14 residues. CDR1 and CDR2 from the germline V gene are KGHSH and LQKENI. V was cut by 3 bases and J by 10 bases, with 19 bases left in between. CDR3 protein: CASSPGVEGTPQYF. Written as DNA, the CDR3 is TGTGCCAGCTCACCGGGGGTGGAGGGAACACCCCAGTACTTC.

The count of this clone is one. The gene calls are TRBV4-3 and TRBJ2-5; D may correspond to TRBD1 or TRBD2 (6 bases each). The V gene lost 1 base and the J gene lost 0 bases, with 12 bases spanning the gap. Germline CDR1 reads LGHNA; CDR2 reads YSLEER. CDR3 length: 16 amino acids. The CDR3 loop is CASSQVTGRNQETQYF. The CDR3 region has the DNA TGCGCCAGCAGCCAAGTTACAGGGAGGAACCAAGAGACCCAGTACTTC.

V usage is TRBV5-8 and J usage is TRBJ2-1; 9 bases align to TRBD2. Germline V lookup: CDR1 SGHTS, CDR2 YDEGEE. The ends lost 0 bases at V and 4 bases at J; junction bases unmatched: 2. CDR3 length: 15 residues. In DNA form, the CDR3 reads TGTGCCAGCAGCTTGGCAGCGGGGGGTTACAATGAGCAGTTCTTC. It codes for CASSLAAGGYNEQFF.

J is TRBJ2-7 and V is TRBV29-1; 9 bases fit TRBD2. CDR3 length: 14 amino acids. In germline, CDR1 is SQVTM, CDR2 ANQGSEA. The ends lost 6 bases at V and 2 bases at J; junction bases unmatched: 8. The CDR3 DNA sequence: TGCAGCGTCCGCGGGGGGGCAGAAGCCTACGAGCAGTACTTC. Amino acids: CSVRGGAEAYEQYF.

CDR3 region: CASSFLSYGTGGETQYF. For the CDR3, the DNA is TGTGCCAGCAGCTTTCTTTCGTACGGCACAGGGGGAGAGACCCAGTACTTC. This sequence joins TRBV11-2 and TRBJ2-5, with TRBD1 identical over 8 bases. The CDR3 contains 17 residues. Per the germline V gene, CDR1 is SGHAT and CDR2 is FQNNGV. J lost 4 bases, V lost 3 bases, and 13 bases had no gene match.

J is TRBJ2-1 and V is TRBV12-2; the table's D call, TRBD2, has no DNA check behind it. TRBV12-2 is a known pseudogene. CDR3 length: 16 residues. The CDR3 coding sequence is TGTGCAAGTCGCTTAGTGCAGCGGGGGGCGTACAATGAGCAGTTCTTC. This codes for CASRLVQRGAYNEQFF.

V and J are TRBV4-1 and TRBJ1-4, with 7 nucleotides matching TRBD1. This CDR3 is built from 15 residues. V lost 4 bases, J lost 2 bases, and 4 bases stayed unmatched. The germline CDR1 and CDR2 sequences are MGHRA and YSYEKL. This chain's CDR3 is CASSRSTGTNEKLFF. In DNA, the CDR3 is TGCGCCAGCAGCCGTTCGACAGGGACTAATGAAAAACTGTTTTTT.

This chain joins TRBV6-7 and TRBJ2-7; no clear D gene. TRBV6-7 counts as an open reading frame of uncertain function. The length of the CDR3 is 17 residues. The germline V and J ends were trimmed by 4 bases and 2 bases, with 21 bases remaining between them. DNA of the CDR3: TGTGCCAGCAGTTCCGGCTTTCGAAGGGTGGTAACCTACGAGCAGTACTTC. This gives the protein CASSSGFRRVVTYEQYF.

The rearrangement uses TRBV4-2 and TRBJ1-2; perhaps TRBD1 as D (5 bases). Deletions cut 4 bases from V and 5 bases from J, with 20 bases between. The CDR3 contains 16 residues. Germline V gives CDR1 LGHNA, CDR2 YNFKEQ. The chain's CDR3 is CASSPMYETDTYGYTF. The DNA for the CDR3 is TGTGCCAGCAGCCCTATGTATGAGACAGACACATATGGCTACACCTTC.

The chain's CDR3 is CASRDTGLNTEAFF. CDR3 nucleotides: TGTGCCAGCAGAGATACAGGATTGAACACTGAAGCTTTCTTT. The V call is TRBV6-6, the J call TRBJ1-1; weak D call: TRBD1 (5 bases). Trimming shortened V by 6 bases and J by 0 bases, and 11 bases separated the two germline ends. The CDR3 sequence is 14 residues long. The germline V gene has CDR1 MNHNY and CDR2 SVGAGI (reference sequence).

This clone was found a few times. V usage is TRBV9 and J usage is TRBJ1-3; D unclear. The germline V and J ends were trimmed by 0 bases and 3 bases, with 10 bases remaining between them. CDR1 SGDLS and CDR2 YYNGEE come from the germline V gene. The CDR3 extends over 15 amino acids. The CDR3 reads CASSVVASGGNTIYF. The CDR3 bases are TGTGCCAGCAGCGTAGTTGCCAGTGGTGGAAACACCATATATTTT.

The gene calls are TRBV5-5 and TRBJ1-4, with 8 nucleotides matching TRBD1. The CDR3 has 15 amino acids. The V gene end was trimmed by 0 bases and the J gene end by 7 bases; junction bases not matched to a gene: 5. Germline V gene data show CDR1 as SGHKS and CDR2 as YYEKEE (reference sequence). The CDR3: CASSLALGTGEKLFF. The CDR3 DNA reads as TGTGCCAGCAGCTTGGCGCTCGGGACAGGTGAAAAACTGTTTTTT.

The chain has TRBV7-2 and TRBJ2-1; 13 nucleotides align to TRBD2. The CDR3 sequence is 17 residues long. V lost 5 bases to trimming and J lost 3 bases; unmatched junction nucleotides: 7. Germline assignment: CDR1 SGHTA and CDR2 FQGNSA. In nucleotides, the CDR3 is TGTGCCAGCAGCCCGAGGACTAGCGGGGGCAACTACAATGAGCAGTTCTTC. This encodes CASSPRTSGGNYNEQFF.

The gene calls are TRBV19 and TRBJ2-2; 8 nucleotides line up with TRBD1. CDR1 is LNHDA and CDR2 is SQIVND in the germline V gene (reference sequence). This CDR3 contains 16 residues. V lost 1 base and J lost 5; bases outside the gene matches: 6. The CDR3 DNA sequence: TGTGCCAGTAGTATAGGCTTGAGACAGGGGACCGGGGAGCTGTTTTTT. Its translation is CASSIGLRQGTGELFF.

The V gene is TRBV11-2, the J gene TRBJ2-7, with TRBD2 matching 7 bases. CDR1 SGHAT and CDR2 FQNNGV come from the germline V gene. This CDR3 spans 16 amino acids. Trimming cost V 5 bases and J 2 bases; bases outside gene matches: 12. CDR3 in DNA: TGTGCCAGCAGCGCGTCACTAGCGATGAAAGCCTACGAGCAGTACTTC. It encodes CASSASLAMKAYEQYF.